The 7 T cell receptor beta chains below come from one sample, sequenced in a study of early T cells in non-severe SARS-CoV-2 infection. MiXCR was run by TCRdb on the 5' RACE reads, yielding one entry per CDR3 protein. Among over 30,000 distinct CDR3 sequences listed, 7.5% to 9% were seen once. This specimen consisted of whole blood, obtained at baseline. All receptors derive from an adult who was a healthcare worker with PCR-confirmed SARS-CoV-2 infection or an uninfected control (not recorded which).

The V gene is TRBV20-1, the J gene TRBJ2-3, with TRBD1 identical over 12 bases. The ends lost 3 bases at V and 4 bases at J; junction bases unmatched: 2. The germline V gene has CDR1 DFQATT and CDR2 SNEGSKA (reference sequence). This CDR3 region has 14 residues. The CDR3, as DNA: TGCAGTGCTAGCGGGACAGGGGGCTCAGATACGCAGTATTTT. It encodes CSASGTGGSDTQYF.

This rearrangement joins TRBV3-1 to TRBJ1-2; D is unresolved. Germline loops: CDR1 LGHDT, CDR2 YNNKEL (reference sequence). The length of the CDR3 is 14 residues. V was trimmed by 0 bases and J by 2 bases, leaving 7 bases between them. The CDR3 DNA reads TGTGCCAGCAGCCAAGAGATCGGGAACTATGGCTACACCTTC. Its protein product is CASSQEIGNYGYTF.

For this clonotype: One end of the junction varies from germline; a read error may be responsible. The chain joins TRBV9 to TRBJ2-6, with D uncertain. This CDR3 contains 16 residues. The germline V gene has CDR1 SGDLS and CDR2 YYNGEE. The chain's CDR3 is CASSARHLSGANVLTF. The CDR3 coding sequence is TGTGCCAGCAGCGCCCGACACCTCTCTGGAGCCAACGTCCTGACTTTC.

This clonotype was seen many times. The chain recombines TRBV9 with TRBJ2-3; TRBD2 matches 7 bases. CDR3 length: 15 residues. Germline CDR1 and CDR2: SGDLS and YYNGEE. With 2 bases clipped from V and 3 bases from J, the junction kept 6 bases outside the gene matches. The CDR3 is CASSVGGSRTDTQYF. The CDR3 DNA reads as TGTGCCAGCAGCGTCGGGGGGTCGCGGACAGATACGCAGTATTTT.

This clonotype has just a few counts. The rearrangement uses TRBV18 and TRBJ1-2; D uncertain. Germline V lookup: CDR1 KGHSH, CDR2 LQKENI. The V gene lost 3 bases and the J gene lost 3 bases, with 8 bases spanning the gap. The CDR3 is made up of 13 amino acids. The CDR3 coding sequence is TGTGCCAGCTCACCGTCTATGGACTATGGCTACACCTTC. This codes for CASSPSMDYGYTF.

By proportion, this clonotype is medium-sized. The chain's CDR3 is CASSQNANLETQYF. In nucleotides, the CDR3 is TGTGCCAGCAGCCAGAACGCGAACCTAGAGACCCAGTACTTC. V usage is TRBV3-1 and J usage is TRBJ2-5; D unresolved. V was clipped by 3 bases and J by 4 bases, with 12 bases between them. This CDR3 region has 14 residues. Germline CDR1 is LGHDT and CDR2 is YNNKEL (reference sequence).

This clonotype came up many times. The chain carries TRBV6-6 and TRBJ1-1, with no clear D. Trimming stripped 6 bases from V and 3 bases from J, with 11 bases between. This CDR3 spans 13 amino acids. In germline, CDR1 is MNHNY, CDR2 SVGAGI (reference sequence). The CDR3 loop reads CASSRRADTEAFF. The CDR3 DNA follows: TGTGCCAGCAGCCGAAGGGCAGACACTGAAGCTTTCTTT.